This TCR beta chain derives from a study of blood T cell repertoires in COVID-19. TCRdb keeps only in-frame clones here, not all; method: immunoSEQ multiplex PCR. This table has roughly 72,000 clones, about 90% appearing once. This CDR3 has 14 residues. CDR1 is SEHNR and CDR2 is FQNEAQ in the germline V gene (reference sequence). Trimming shortened V by 1 base and J by 9 bases, and 13 bases separated the two germline ends. The rearrangement uses TRBV7-9 and TRBJ2-1, with a possible D match to TRBD2 (6 bases). This clonotype originated in a human donor in a cohort sampled during active COVID-19. The sequencing sample was made of peripheral blood. The CDR3 DNA follows: TGTGCCAGCAGCTTAGGCGGGGCCTCGGGTGAGCAGTTCTTC. This encodes CASSLGGASGEQFF.